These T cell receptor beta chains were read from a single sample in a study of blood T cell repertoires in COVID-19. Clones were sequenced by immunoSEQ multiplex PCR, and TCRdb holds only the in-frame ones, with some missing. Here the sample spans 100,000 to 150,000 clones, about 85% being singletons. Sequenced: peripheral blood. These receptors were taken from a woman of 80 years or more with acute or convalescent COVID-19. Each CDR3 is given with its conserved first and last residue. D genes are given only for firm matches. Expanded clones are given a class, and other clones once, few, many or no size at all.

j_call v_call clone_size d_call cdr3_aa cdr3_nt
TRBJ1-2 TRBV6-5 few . CASSYSTAGSYGYTF TGTGCCAGCAGTTACTCGACGGCGGGATCCTATGGCTACACCTTC
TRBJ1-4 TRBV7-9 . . CASRSQGRLFF TGTGCCAGCAGATCACAGGGCCGTCTGTTTTTT
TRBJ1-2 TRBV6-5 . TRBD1 CASSYSPRDRVTGYTF TGTGCCAGCAGTTACTCTCCACGGGACAGGGTCACCGGCTACACCTTC
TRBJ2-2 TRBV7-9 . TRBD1 CASRGTGSGELFF TGTGCCAGCAGGGGGACAGGGTCCGGGGAGCTGTTTTTT
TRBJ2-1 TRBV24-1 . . CATSAVEYREQFF TGTGCCACCAGTGCTGTGGAGTACCGGGAGCAGTTCTTC
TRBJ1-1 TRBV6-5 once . CASRRERNTEAFF TGTGCCAGCAGGCGCGAAAGGAACACTGAAGCTTTCTTT
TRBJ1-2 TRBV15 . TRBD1 CATSRDPGQGYGYTF TGTGCCACCAGCAGAGATCCTGGACAGGGCTATGGCTACACCTTC
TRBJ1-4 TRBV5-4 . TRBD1 CASSPTGVDEKLFF TGTGCCAGCAGCCCGACAGGGGTGGACGAAAAACTGTTTTTT
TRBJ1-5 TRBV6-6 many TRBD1 CASYSPGQGYQPQHF TGTGCCAGCTACAGCCCGGGACAGGGATACCAGCCCCAGCATTTT
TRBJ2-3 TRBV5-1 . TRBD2 CASTPGTSGGDTQYF TGCGCCAGCACCCCCGGGACTAGCGGGGGAGATACGCAGTATTTT
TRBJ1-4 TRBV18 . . CASSPNSVGLDEKLFF TGTGCCAGCTCACCAAATTCGGTTGGACTTGATGAAAAACTGTTTTTT
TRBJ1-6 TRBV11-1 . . CASSHGGVRNSPLHF TGTGCCAGCAGCCACGGGGGAGTGAGGAATTCACCCCTCCACTTT
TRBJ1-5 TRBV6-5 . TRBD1 CASSGTGEQPQHF TGTGCCAGCAGCGGGACAGGGGAACAGCCCCAGCATTTT
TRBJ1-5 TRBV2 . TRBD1 CASSGQGTRSNQPQHF TGTGCCAGCAGTGGACAGGGGACCCGGTCCAATCAGCCCCAGCATTTT
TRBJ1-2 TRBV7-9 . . CASSSTGRGNYGYTF TGTGCCAGCAGCTCCACAGGGCGCGGAAACTATGGCTACACCTTC